This T cell receptor beta chain appears in the sequencing data of a study of T cell responses to AZD1222 COVID-19 vaccine. Study-level points and caveats: Baseline seropositives among AZD1222 recipients totaled only six. White British donors predominated, females outnumbered males, and clonal diversity was possibly underestimated.

The CDR3 spans 13 residues. Germline values: CDR1 SGHRS, CDR2 YFSETQ. Trimming removed 4 bases from V and 2 bases from J, with 7 bases in between. The method was immunoSEQ multiplex PCR; TCRdb's version includes in-frame clones alone and lacks a portion of them. Of 150,000 to 200,000 clones in the sample, roughly 94% were seen once. With respect to this clone: What it recognizes is unknown.

The chain recombines TRBV5-1 with TRBJ2-1; D call uncertain. Specimen: peripheral blood, collected on day 0 of AZD1222 vaccination. This TCR derives from an adult in good health. Here the CDR3 reads CASSPFPYNEQFF. Written as DNA, the CDR3 is TGCGCCAGCAGCCCATTCCCCTACAATGAGCAGTTCTTC.